The 4 T cell receptor beta chains below come from one sample, sequenced in a study of T cell responses to AZD1222 COVID-19 vaccine. The protocol was immunoSEQ multiplex PCR, while the TCRdb copy is restricted to in-frame clones and leaves out a portion. The sample shows about 110,000 clones, around nine tenths of them seen only once. The starting material was peripheral blood, obtained 28 days after the second AZD1222 dose. These TCRs come from an adult who received the AZD1222 COVID-19 vaccine.

V and J are TRBV7-8 and TRBJ2-2; D is unresolved. Trimming cost V 2 bases and J 2 bases, with 9 bases left between them. The CDR3 is made up of 15 amino acids. Germline values: CDR1 SGHVS, CDR2 FQNEAQ. CDR3 protein: CASSLFLLNTGELFF. The CDR3 coding sequence is TGTGCCAGCAGCTTATTCCTCCTTAACACCGGGGAGCTGTTTTTT.

V is TRBV25-1 and J is TRBJ2-7; D gene ambiguous. The V end lost 7 bases, the J end lost 6 bases, and 19 bases lay between the germline ends. Germline CDR1 is MGHDK and CDR2 is SYGVNS. This CDR3 is 14 amino acids long. This chain's CDR3 is CASKPCPEFPEQYF. CDR3 nucleotides: TGTGCCAGCAAGCCCTGCCCCGAATTTCCCGAGCAGTACTTC.

The chain is built from TRBV5-1 and TRBJ1-5, with TRBD1 as a possible D gene (5 bases). V lost 3 bases, J lost 1 base, and 11 bases lay in between. Germline lookup yields CDR1 SGHRS and CDR2 YFSETQ. The CDR3 is 15 amino acids. CDR3 in amino acids: CASSWTGGSNQPQHF. CDR3 in DNA: TGCGCCAGCAGCTGGACCGGGGGAAGCAATCAGCCCCAGCATTTT.

V gene TRBV3-1 (or the pseudogene TRBV3-2) combines with J gene TRBJ1-4; tentatively, D is TRBD1 (6 bases). The CDR3 is made up of 15 amino acids. Looked up from germline, CDR1 is LGHDT and CDR2 is YNNKEL (reference sequence). Trimming stripped 4 bases from V and 6 bases from J, with 15 bases between. CDR3: CASSPGTTPDEKLFF. The CDR3 nucleotides are TGTGCCAGCAGCCCTGGGACAACTCCGGATGAAAAACTGTTTTTT.